Detailed here is one TCR beta chain. The antigen remains unidentified. A far larger clone is one base from this, pointing to a likely read error. The CDR3 extends over 15 amino acids. Looked up from germline, CDR1 is SNHLY and CDR2 is FYNNEI. Trimming removed 6 bases from V and 10 bases from J, with 22 bases in between. Arm-PCR with iRepertoire HTBI primers amplified the CDR3 regions for these TCR beta libraries. TCRdb reanalysed the multiplex PCR reads using MiXCR and keeps one entry per CDR3 protein. Found here are 350,000 to 450,000 distinct CDR3 sequences, 15% of them singletons; the top ten hold over 15%. The sample originates from a study of regulatory T cells in long-lasting Graves disease. Time point of the sample: newly diagnosed GD, antithyroid drugs for less than 3 months. Construction of the TCR library relied on RNA isolated from PBMCs. Study-wide results and caveats: Persistent disease favored TRBV28, TRBJ1-2 and TRBJ2-5. The TCR repertoire of persistent Graves' patients was less diverse than that of newly diagnosed ones.

In addition, the sample was reused for a study of T cells in Graves' hyperthyroidism and ophthalmopathy. In that study: With the HTBI primer set, the TCR CDR3 went through a first round of RT-PCR. Most clonotypes expanded in thyroid above 0.001 were likewise present in blood.

The sequences come from peripheral blood mononuclear cells (PBMCs), collected at new diagnosis, from a patient treated with antithyroid drugs. This chain joins TRBV2 and TRBJ2-1; a possible D gene is TRBD2 (5 bases). This TCR was recovered from a woman aged 25 to 39 with Graves disease. CDR3 region: CASSAREGPSYEQFF. The DNA of the CDR3 is TGTGCCAGCAGCGCCCGTGAGGGTCCCTCCTACGAGCAGTTCTTC.